This T cell receptor beta chain was found in a study of CD8+ T cells in alopecia areata. Study context: The study gave treated patients oral tofacitinib at 5 to 10 mg twice daily.

As the sequencing template, cDNA was produced by extracting RNA and reverse transcribing it. The data were produced by immunoSEQ multiplex PCR, yet TCRdb's version contains in-frame clones alone and is incomplete. The data show some 220,000 clones, about 58% seen once. J was trimmed by 15 bases and V by 0 bases; bases with no gene match: 10. Germline V gene sequence: CDR1 ENHRY, CDR2 SYGVKD. CDR3 length: 14 amino acids. Described treatment: oral pan-JAK inhibitor, 5-10 mg twice daily. As regards this clone: The antigen is undetermined.

Notes on the study in general: Researchers report lesional scalp, most notably alopecia totalis/universalis, outstripped normal scalp in clonality. On tofacitinib, scalp and blood still held many of the expanded lesional clones. Under tofacitinib, fewer expanded CD8+ clones appeared among the top 100 scalp clones.

The source of this sequence is a human donor with alopecia areata. This chain links TRBV10-3 with TRBJ2-1; 8 bases line up with TRBD2. The specimen was CD4+ T cells sorted from blood, collected at week 4, from a patient treated with tofacitinib. The CDR3 region has the DNA TGTGCCATCAGTGAGTCAAGCGGGGGCCTCGGAATGTTCTTC. Translated, it gives CAISESSGGLGMFF.